Below are 17 T cell receptor beta chains sequenced from a single sample in a study of shared clonotypes between healthy human individuals. The repertoire was sequenced with immunoSEQ multiplex PCR; TCRdb's copy has only in-frame clones and lacks some. This sample has hundreds of thousands of clones, with 73% found just once. The sequencing sample was made of memory CD4+ T cells sorted from blood. Subset here: CD45RA-negative fraction. Receptor source: a woman in her twenties or thirties in good health.

This chain joins TRBV5-1 and TRBJ2-3, with unresolved D. Trimming left V 2 bases short and J 3 bases short, with 10 bases between. CDR1 is SGHRS and CDR2 is YFSETQ in the germline V gene. This CDR3 contains 14 residues. CDR3 sequence: CASSLDLGTDTQYF. CDR3 nucleotides: TGCGCCAGCAGCTTAGATCTGGGGACAGATACGCAGTATTTT. Complete variable domain (other parts from reference TRBV5-1 and TRBJ2-3): KAGVTQTPRYLIKTRGQQVTLSCSPISGHRSVSWYQQTPGQGLQFLFEYFSETQRNKGNFPGRFSGRQFSNSRSEMNVSTLELGDSALYLCASSLDLGTDTQYFGPGTRLTVL.

The J gene is TRBJ1-2, the V gene TRBV19; 8 nucleotides align to TRBD1. V was pared by 3 bases and J by 8 bases, with 14 bases of the junction left unmatched. This CDR3 contains 16 residues. Germline-derived CDR1 and CDR2 are LNHDA and SQIVND (reference sequence). CDR3: CASSIPLGQGKGGYTF. The CDR3, as DNA: TGTGCCAGTAGTATCCCCCTTGGACAGGGAAAAGGAGGCTACACCTTC.

The V call is TRBV5-8, the J call TRBJ2-1, with D tentatively TRBD2 (5 bases). The germline gives CDR1 SGHTS, CDR2 YDEGEE. The V end was cut by 2 bases, the J end by 7 bases, with 7 bases between. The CDR3 contains 12 residues. CDR3 in DNA: TGTGCCAGCAGCTTAGAGGGAAATGAGCAGTTCTTC. The encoded protein is CASSLEGNEQFF.

The chain couples TRBV28 to TRBJ1-2, with 9 nucleotides matching TRBD1. Germline CDR1 is MDHEN and CDR2 is SYDVKM. V trimming: 4 bases; J trimming: 5 bases; junction bases outside the gene matches: 8. This CDR3 contains 15 residues. The CDR3 here is CASSSPAGQGYGYTF. DNA of the CDR3: TGTGCCAGCAGTTCCCCCGCCGGACAGGGGTATGGCTACACCTTC.

This clone was observed a few times. The DNA of the CDR3 is TGTGCCAGCAGCAAAGGGCCGGGACGGACTTTTAACTATGGCTACACCTTC. This codes for CASSKGPGRTFNYGYTF. The V gene is TRBV21-1, the J gene TRBJ1-2. TRBV21-1 is recorded as a pseudogene. The CDR3 extends over 17 amino acids.

This clone was counted between two and nine times. The chain has TRBV29-1 and TRBJ2-7, with D perhaps TRBD2 (5 bases). With 4 bases removed from V and 6 bases from J, the gap between germline ends came to 13 bases. The CDR3 sequence is 12 residues long. CDR1 is SQVTM and CDR2 is ANQGSEA in the germline V gene. The CDR3, as DNA: TGCAGCGTTGTGGAGGTCGTGGGCGAGCAGTACTTC. The encoded protein is CSVVEVVGEQYF.

The V call is TRBV30, the J call TRBJ2-2; unclear D gene. The germline gives CDR1 GTSNPN, CDR2 SVGIG (reference sequence). The CDR3 loop spans 12 amino acids. Trimming pared 2 bases from V and 6 bases from J, leaving 7 bases between. CDR3 coding DNA: TGTGCCTGGAGTCGGGTTGCCGGGGAGCTGTTTTTT. Residues: CAWSRVAGELFF.

The chain recombines TRBV6-1 with TRBJ1-3; D remains unclear. CDR1 and CDR2 from the germline V gene are MNHNS and SASEGT. This CDR3 has 16 amino acids. Trimming shortened V by 4 bases and J by 0 bases, and 13 bases separated the two germline ends. CDR3 protein: CASSALRGGSGNTIYF. The CDR3 DNA reads as TGTGCCAGCAGTGCCCTACGCGGAGGCTCTGGAAACACCATATATTTT.

The genes are TRBV4-1 and TRBJ2-6; D is undetermined. Between the trimmed V and J ends, which lost 0 bases and 2 bases, there was a span of 11 bases. The CDR3 consists of 17 residues. Germline V gene data show CDR1 as MGHRA and CDR2 as YSYEKL. The CDR3 nucleotides are TGCGCCAGCAGCCAAGAGCCGACGGGCCCTGGGGCCAACGTCCTGACTTTC. It specifies CASSQEPTGPGANVLTF.

The chain uses TRBV7-9 and TRBJ2-5; TRBD2 matches 8 bases. After removal of 2 bases from V and 3 bases from J, the junction contained 8 bases not matched to a gene. Germline-derived CDR1 and CDR2 are SEHNR and FQNEAQ (reference sequence). This CDR3 contains 16 residues. CDR3 DNA: TGTGCCAGCAGCTTAAGACCCAAACTAGCGGAAGAGACCCAGTACTTC. It specifies CASSLRPKLAEETQYF.

The J gene is TRBJ2-5, the V gene TRBV6-6, with D unclear. Germline values: CDR1 MNHNY, CDR2 SVGAGI (reference sequence). The CDR3 covers 13 residues. Trimming left V 1 base short and J 0 bases short, with 3 bases between. The CDR3 here is CASSYWDQETQYF. In DNA form, the CDR3 reads TGTGCCAGCAGTTACTGGGACCAAGAGACCCAGTACTTC.

The chain links TRBV5-4 to TRBJ2-1; D not resolved. The CDR3 extends over 15 amino acids. V gave up 0 bases and J gave up 4 bases, with 11 bases separating them. CDR1 SGHNT and CDR2 YYREEE come from the germline V gene (reference sequence). The CDR3 DNA sequence: TGTGCCAGCAGCTTGGACCTTCCACCTTACAATGAGCAGTTCTTC. Protein product: CASSLDLPPYNEQFF.

This chain connects TRBV2 to TRBJ1-5; D might be TRBD1 (5 bases). The V gene's germline CDR1 is SNHLY and CDR2 FYNNEI. This CDR3 contains 15 residues. Trimming pared 2 bases from V and 1 base from J, leaving 9 bases between. The CDR3 loop reads CASSETGPSNQPQHF. CDR3 DNA sequence: TGTGCCAGCAGTGAAACAGGTCCCAGCAATCAGCCCCAGCATTTT.

The chain's CDR3 is CAISETGGGQGASITYEQYF. Here the CDR3 DNA reads TGTGCCATCAGTGAGACTGGTGGGGGACAGGGGGCATCGATCACCTACGAGCAGTACTTC. J is TRBJ2-7 and V is TRBV10-3; 12 nucleotides agree with TRBD1. The CDR3 contains 20 residues. V was pared by 2 bases and J by 2 bases, with 16 bases of the junction left unmatched. Germline lookup yields CDR1 ENHRY and CDR2 SYGVKD.

The chain couples TRBV5-1 to TRBJ2-1; D might be TRBD1 (6 bases). Germline V gene sequence: CDR1 SGHRS, CDR2 YFSETQ. This CDR3 is 14 amino acids long. V was pared by 5 bases and J by 2 bases, with 11 bases between. CDR3 nucleotides: TGCGCCAGCAGACAGGGAGTCACCTACAATGAGCAGTTCTTC. Its translation is CASRQGVTYNEQFF.

The chain employs TRBV5-5 and TRBJ2-5, with TRBD2 as a possible D gene (5 bases). Looked up from germline, CDR1 is SGHKS and CDR2 is YYEKEE (reference sequence). The CDR3 has 14 residues. Trimming shortened V by 4 bases and J by 1 base, and 11 bases separated the two germline ends. CDR3 region: CASSGSGLQETQYF. CDR3 sequence (DNA): TGTGCCAGCAGCGGGAGCGGCCTCCAAGAGACCCAGTACTTC.

This clone came up a few times. The V call is TRBV28, the J call TRBJ1-4; 9 bases are a match to TRBD1. This CDR3 comprises 14 residues. Germline assignment: CDR1 MDHEN and CDR2 SYDVKM. J was trimmed by 7 bases and V by 8 bases; bases with no gene match: 8. The CDR3 DNA follows: TGTGCCAGCTGTAGGGACAGGGTTCTTGAAAAACTGTTTTTT. Translating it yields CASCRDRVLEKLFF. Filled out from reference TRBV28 and TRBJ1-4, the complete variable domain reads DVKVTQSSRYLVKRTGEKVFLECVQDMDHENMFWYRQDPGLGLRLIYFSYDVKMKEKGDIPEGYSVSREKKERFSLILESASTNQTSMYLCASCRDRVLEKLFFGSGTQLSVL.